This passage covers 12 T cell receptor beta chains from one sample sequenced in a study of control samples from healthy donors and cancer patients. Clones were sequenced by immunoSEQ multiplex PCR, and TCRdb holds only the in-frame ones, with some missing. The sample carries 45,000 to 65,000 clones, more than 70% recorded once. The specimen sequenced was PBMCs. Source of these receptors: a man aged 50-59 years with head and neck cancer.

The chain uses TRBV6-4 and TRBJ2-3, with a tentative D call TRBD2 (5 bases). V lost 2 bases and J lost 0, with 6 bases in between. The CDR3 sequence is 14 residues long. In germline, CDR1 is MRHNA, CDR2 SNTAGT. This CDR3 reads CASSDGGSTDTQYF. The DNA for the CDR3 is TGTGCCAGCAGTGACGGCGGGAGCACAGATACGCAGTATTTT.

The rearrangement joins TRBV4-1 to TRBJ2-4; tentative D call: TRBD1 (6 bases). With 1 base removed from V and 8 bases from J, the gap between germline ends came to 24 bases. The CDR3 consists of 18 residues. The V gene's germline CDR1 is MGHRA and CDR2 YSYEKL. This chain's CDR3 is CASSQGGARRGQMDIQYF. In DNA form, the CDR3 reads TGCGCCAGCAGCCAAGGAGGTGCCCGCCGAGGACAGATGGACATTCAGTACTTC.

The CDR3 is CASSLAVGSQGAYEQYF. The CDR3 coding sequence is TGTGCCAGCAGCTTAGCGGTCGGAAGTCAGGGGGCATACGAGCAGTACTTC. The genes are TRBV7-9 and TRBJ2-7; 8 bases agree with TRBD1. Germline-derived CDR1 and CDR2 are SEHNR and FQNEAQ (reference sequence). V dropped 0 bases and J dropped 4; count of bases not matched to a gene: 11. The CDR3 totals 17 residues.

CDR3 nucleotides: TGTGCCAGCAGCCCTCATGGGGGATTGTCTGGGGAGCAGTACTTC. Translation: CASSPHGGLSGEQYF. The chain employs TRBV6-6 and TRBJ2-7; either TRBD1 or TRBD2 may supply D (5 bases each). This CDR3 is 15 amino acids long. V was shortened by 6 bases and J by 7 bases, with 22 bases between the two germline ends. Germline V lookup: CDR1 MNHNY, CDR2 SVGAGI (reference sequence).

This clone appeared a single time. CDR3 loop: CASSDVGQGRTDTQYF. The CDR3 nucleotides read TGTGCCAGCAGTGATGTGGGACAGGGGAGAACAGATACGCAGTATTTT. V gene TRBV2 combines with J gene TRBJ2-3; 10 bases line up with TRBD1. V lost 3 bases, J lost 3 bases, and 6 bases stayed unmatched. Germline values: CDR1 SNHLY, CDR2 FYNNEI. The CDR3 loop spans 16 amino acids.

The J gene is TRBJ2-5, the V gene TRBV5-1; 10 bases map to TRBD2. Germline trimming cut 4 bases from V and 2 bases from J; bases unmatched to any gene: 14. This CDR3 has 18 amino acids. Looked up from germline, CDR1 is SGHRS and CDR2 is YFSETQ. CDR3 loop: CASSDQPSGRSRQETQYF. In nucleotides, the CDR3 is TGCGCCAGCAGCGATCAACCTAGCGGGAGAAGTAGACAAGAGACCCAGTACTTC.

The V call is TRBV4-2, the J call TRBJ2-7, with TRBD2 identical over 10 bases. CDR1 and CDR2 (germline): LGHNA, YNFKEQ. CDR3 size: 14 residues. Losses at the gene ends were 1 base for V and 8 bases for J; bases not matched to a gene: 5. CDR3 coding DNA: TGTGCCAGCAGCCAAGGGACTAGCGGCCTCAAGCAGTACTTC. Its protein product is CASSQGTSGLKQYF.

This chain connects TRBV5-1 to TRBJ2-5; the D call may be TRBD1 or TRBD2 (5 bases each). V was trimmed by 5 bases and J by 2 bases, leaving 16 bases between them. The length of the CDR3 is 15 residues. Germline CDR1 is SGHRS and CDR2 is YFSETQ. CDR3 residues: CASSWGPSGQETQYF. CDR3 nucleotides: TGCGCCAGCAGTTGGGGACCTTCAGGGCAAGAGACCCAGTACTTC.

This clone was observed a handful of times. The CDR3 loop is CASSEAGPTYEQYF. CDR3 in DNA: TGTGCCAGCAGTGAGGCAGGCCCGACTTACGAGCAGTACTTC. The chain is built from TRBV2 and TRBJ2-7, with D hard to call. Germline V gives CDR1 SNHLY, CDR2 FYNNEI. The CDR3 runs 14 residues. Trimming removed 3 bases from V and 4 bases from J, with 13 bases in between.

The genes are TRBV5-1 and TRBJ1-6; D is ambiguous. Between the trimmed V and J ends, which lost 1 base and 5 bases, there was a span of 10 bases. CDR3 length: 15 amino acids. Germline CDR1 and CDR2: SGHRS and YFSETQ. The CDR3 nucleotides are TGCGCCAGCAGCTTGTTTGCCGCCAATAATTCACCCCTCCACTTT. This sequence encodes CASSLFAANNSPLHF.

The V gene is TRBV10-1, the J gene TRBJ2-7; a possible D gene is TRBD1 (6 bases). The germline V gene has CDR1 WNHNN and CDR2 SYGVQD (reference sequence). V lost 2 bases and J 6 bases, leaving 8 bases between the germline ends. The CDR3 is 12 residues long. CDR3 DNA sequence: TGCGCCAGCAGTGAGACAGGGCTCGAGCAGTACTTC. Translated, it gives CASSETGLEQYF.

The chain recombines TRBV29-1 with TRBJ2-5; TRBD1 aligns across 8 bases. There are 11 residues in the CDR3. The ends lost 6 bases at V and 6 bases at J; junction bases unmatched: 3. Germline V gene lookup returns CDR1 SQVTM and CDR2 ANQGSEA. CDR3 sequence reads: CSVNRGKTQYF. The CDR3 coding sequence is TGCAGCGTCAACAGGGGGAAGACCCAGTACTTC. The complete variable domain, with remaining parts taken from reference TRBV29-1 and TRBJ2-5, reads SAVISQKPSRDICQRGTSLTIQCQVDSQVTMMFWYRQQPGQSLTLIATANQGSEATYESGFVIDKFPISRPNLTFSTLTVSNMSPEDSSIYLCSVNRGKTQYFGPGTRLLVL.